One and the same sample provided the 5 T cell receptor beta chains below, sequenced in a study of cytomegalovirus exposure and HLA in healthy donors. Primers: 60 Vbeta forward and 13 Jbeta reverse. Repertoires were generated with immunoSEQ multiplex PCR, while TCRdb's copy carries only in-frame clones and drops some. The repertoire includes 150,000 to 200,000 clones, 75% to 80% of them detected once, and over 11% sits in the top ten. Sequenced: PBMCs. Receptors originate from a middle-aged man in good health and CMV-seropositive.

This clone was found once. The CDR3 bases are TGCGCCAGCAGCGGGGGGACAGGGGAGGACACAGATACGCAGTATTTT. Protein: CASSGGTGEDTDTQYF. This chain uses TRBV5-1 with TRBJ2-3, with TRBD1 matching over 10 bases. The CDR3 runs 16 residues. Trimming at V came to 4 bases and at J to 2 bases, leaving 7 bases not matched to a gene. Germline CDR1 is SGHRS and CDR2 is YFSETQ.

This clone came up once. J is TRBJ2-4 and V is TRBV6-5, with D perhaps matching TRBD1 (6 bases). The V gene's germline CDR1 is MNHEY and CDR2 SVGAGI. V was pared by 4 bases and J by 13 bases, with 17 bases between. CDR3 length: 13 residues. The CDR3 loop is CASSFSSQGTQYF. The CDR3 nucleotides are TGTGCCAGCAGTTTTTCATCCCAGGGGACGCAGTACTTC.

The V and J genes are TRBV9 and TRBJ2-1; 7 bases are shared with TRBD1. This CDR3 spans 14 amino acids. In germline, CDR1 is SGDLS, CDR2 YYNGEE. J lost 10 bases, V lost 0 bases, and 7 bases had no gene match. CDR3 bases: TGTGCCAGCAGCGTAGAGAAGGGGGCAGGGGAGCAGTTCTTC. Protein sequence: CASSVEKGAGEQFF.

Only a few counts were recorded for this clone. The rearrangement links TRBV5-6 to TRBJ1-2; no clear D. This CDR3 spans 16 amino acids. V lost 5 bases and J lost 0, with 17 bases in between. CDR1 and CDR2 from the germline V gene are SGHDT and YYEEEE. CDR3 region: CASSWGGRAANYGYTF. The CDR3 DNA reads TGTGCCAGCAGTTGGGGTGGGAGGGCAGCTAACTATGGCTACACCTTC.

This clone was seen a few times. This sequence joins TRBV6-5 and TRBJ1-4; 7 bases align to TRBD1. CDR3 length equals 14 residues. Trimming removed 8 bases from V and 7 bases from J; junction bases left unmatched: 10. CDR1 is MNHEY, CDR2 SVGAGI, per germline. CDR3 amino acids: CASGKGTVREKLFF. The CDR3, as DNA: TGTGCCAGCGGGAAAGGGACAGTCCGTGAAAAACTGTTTTTT.